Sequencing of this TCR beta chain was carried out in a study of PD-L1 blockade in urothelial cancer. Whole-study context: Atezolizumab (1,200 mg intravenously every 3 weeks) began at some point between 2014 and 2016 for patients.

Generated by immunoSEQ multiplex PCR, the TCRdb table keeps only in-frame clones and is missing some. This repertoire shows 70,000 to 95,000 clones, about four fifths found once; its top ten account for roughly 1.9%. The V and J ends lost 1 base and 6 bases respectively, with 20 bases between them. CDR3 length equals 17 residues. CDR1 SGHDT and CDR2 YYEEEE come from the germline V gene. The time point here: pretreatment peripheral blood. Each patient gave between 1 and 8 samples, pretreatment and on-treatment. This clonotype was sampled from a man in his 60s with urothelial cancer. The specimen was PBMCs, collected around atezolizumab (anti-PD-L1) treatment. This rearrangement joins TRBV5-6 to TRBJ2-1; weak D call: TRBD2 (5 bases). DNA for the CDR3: TGTGCCAGCAGCTTGCCCGGGGTCGGGTTAGCCTTCAATGAGCAGTTCTTC. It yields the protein CASSLPGVGLAFNEQFF.